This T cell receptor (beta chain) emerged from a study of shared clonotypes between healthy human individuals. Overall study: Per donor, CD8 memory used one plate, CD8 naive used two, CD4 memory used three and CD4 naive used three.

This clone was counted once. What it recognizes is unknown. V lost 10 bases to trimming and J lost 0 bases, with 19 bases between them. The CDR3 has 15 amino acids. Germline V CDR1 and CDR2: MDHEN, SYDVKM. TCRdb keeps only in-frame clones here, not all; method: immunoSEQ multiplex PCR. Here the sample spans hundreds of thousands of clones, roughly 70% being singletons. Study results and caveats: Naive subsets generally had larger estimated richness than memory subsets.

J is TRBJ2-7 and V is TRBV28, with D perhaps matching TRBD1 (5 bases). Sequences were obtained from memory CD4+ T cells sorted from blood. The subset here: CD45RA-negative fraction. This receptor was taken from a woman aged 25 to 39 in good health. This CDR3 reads CATITTGSLSYEQYF. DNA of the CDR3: TGTGCCACGATAACAACAGGTTCACTCTCCTACGAGCAGTACTTC.